The 4 T cell receptor beta chains below come from one sample, sequenced in a study of Graves' ophthalmopathy and Graves' hyperthyroidism. The study amplified TCR beta CDR3 regions using RNA transcripts. An initial RT-PCR round employing HTBI primers preceded a second-round multiplex PCR. TCRdb ran MiXCR on the multiplex PCR reads and lists one entry per CDR3 protein. The data contain around 170,000 distinct CDR3 sequences, less than 45% of them singletons. The sequencing input was peripheral blood. All receptors come from a woman between 40 and 55 years old with Graves' ophthalmopathy.

This clonotype was seen only once. V is TRBV30 and J is TRBJ1-2; 7 positions agree with TRBD1. Germline CDR1 and CDR2: GTSNPN and SVGIG (reference sequence). The CDR3 is made up of 12 amino acids. V lost 5 bases and J lost 2; bases outside the gene matches: 2. The CDR3 protein is CAWSQGNYGYTF. The CDR3 region has the DNA TGTGCCTGGTCACAGGGGAACTATGGCTACACCTTC.

CDR3 nucleotide sequence: TGTGCCAGCAGTGAAGCCCGACCTGGACTAGCGGGAGGGGCCTACGAGCAGTACTTC. Translated, it gives CASSEARPGLAGGAYEQYF. V gene TRBV6-1 combines with J gene TRBJ2-7; 15 bases are shared with TRBD2. In germline, CDR1 is MNHNS, CDR2 SASEGT. This CDR3 comprises 19 residues. The J segment lost 2 bases and the V segment lost 0 bases, leaving 8 bases of the junction unmatched.

The chain carries TRBV6-1 and TRBJ1-2; a weak D match, TRBD1 (5 bases). CDR1 is MNHNS, CDR2 SASEGT, per germline. The CDR3 is 15 residues long. The V and J ends lost 1 base and 3 bases respectively, with 12 bases between them. The DNA for the CDR3 is TGTGCCAGCAGTGAAGACCCCGGACAAGACTATGGCTACACCTTC. Translating gives CASSEDPGQDYGYTF.

This clonotype was counted ten times or more. V usage is TRBV19 and J usage is TRBJ2-2, with TRBD2 identical over 9 bases. CDR3 length equals 15 residues. Germline lookup yields CDR1 LNHDA and CDR2 SQIVND (reference sequence). With 2 bases clipped from V and 8 bases from J, the junction kept 6 bases outside the gene matches. The CDR3 sequence is CASSIISGGSGELFF. The CDR3 DNA sequence: TGTGCCAGTAGTATAATTAGCGGGGGATCAGGGGAGCTGTTTTTT.